The rows below give T cell receptor beta chains drawn from one sample of a study of cytomegalovirus exposure and HLA in healthy donors. TCRdb's table, derived via immunoSEQ multiplex PCR, lists solely in-frame clones and lacks some. The repertoire holds about 120,000 clones, around four fifths seen once, with roughly 20% in the top ten. The sample taken for sequencing was PBMCs. These receptors were collected from a man aged 18 to 30 in good health and CMV-seropositive. CDR3s include the opening cysteine and the closing phenylalanine or tryptophan. The D gene is left open where the match is weak. Some rows mark clone size as missing; the rest say once, few, many or name a class of expanded clone.

abundance: -
v_gene: TRBV5-1
j_gene: TRBJ2-2
d_gene: -
CDR3aa: CASSQLQGSTGELFF
CDR3nt: TGCGCCAGCAGCCAACTACAGGGTAGCACCGGGGAGCTGTTTTTT

abundance: -
v_gene: TRBV27
j_gene: TRBJ1-2
d_gene: -
CDR3aa: CASSSQGNELFYGYTF
CDR3nt: TGTGCCAGCAGTTCTCAGGGGAACGAGCTATTTTATGGCTACACCTTC

abundance: many
v_gene: TRBV5-4
j_gene: TRBJ2-3
d_gene: -
CDR3aa: CASSSLTDTQYF
CDR3nt: TGTGCCAGCAGCTCTCTAACAGATACGCAGTATTTT

abundance: -
v_gene: TRBV9
j_gene: TRBJ2-5
d_gene: TRBD2
CDR3aa: CASSTSGGKETQYF
CDR3nt: TGTGCCAGCAGCACAAGCGGGGGGAAAGAGACCCAGTACTTC

abundance: -
v_gene: TRBV7-9
j_gene: TRBJ2-1
d_gene: TRBD1
CDR3aa: CASSTQGQGGEQFF
CDR3nt: TGTGCCAGCAGCACACAGGGGCAAGGAGGTGAGCAGTTCTTC

abundance: -
v_gene: TRBV2
j_gene: TRBJ2-1
d_gene: TRBD1
CDR3aa: CANLPGQGNSEQFF
CDR3nt: TGTGCCAATCTCCCGGGACAGGGGAACAGTGAGCAGTTCTTC

abundance: -
v_gene: TRBV29-1
j_gene: TRBJ1-1
d_gene: -
CDR3aa: CSVDTSRVGGIDDEAFF
CDR3nt: TGCAGCGTTGATACTTCTCGGGTGGGGGGGATTGACGATGAAGCTTTCTTT

abundance: -
v_gene: TRBV2
j_gene: TRBJ2-7
d_gene: -
CDR3aa: CASSDVQTSYEQYF
CDR3nt: TGTGCCAGCAGTGATGTACAAACCTCCTACGAGCAGTACTTC

abundance: -
v_gene: TRBV12-2
j_gene: TRBJ2-6
d_gene: -
CDR3aa: CASRLATRAVYSGANVLTF
CDR3nt: TGTGCAAGTCGCTTAGCGACTAGGGCAGTCTACTCTGGGGCCAACGTCCTGACTTTC

abundance: once
v_gene: TRBV5-1
j_gene: TRBJ2-2
d_gene: -
CDR3aa: CASGSTGELFF
CDR3nt: TGCGCCAGCGGGAGCACCGGGGAGCTGTTTTTT

abundance: once
v_gene: TRBV2
j_gene: TRBJ1-1
d_gene: -
CDR3aa: CASKGQEGTEAFF
CDR3nt: TGTGCCAGCAAGGGGCAGGAGGGAACTGAAGCTTTCTTT

abundance: -
v_gene: TRBV7-3
j_gene: TRBJ1-1
d_gene: -
CDR3aa: CASSQSRDTEAFF
CDR3nt: TGTGCCAGCAGCCAGTCCAGGGACACTGAAGCTTTCTTT

abundance: -
v_gene: TRBV10-3
j_gene: TRBJ2-2
d_gene: -
CDR3aa: CAISDEGSANTGELFF
CDR3nt: TGTGCCATCAGTGATGAGGGCAGCGCGAACACCGGGGAGCTGTTTTTT

abundance: -
v_gene: TRBV9
j_gene: TRBJ1-3
d_gene: -
CDR3aa: CASSSPGQSSGNTIYF
CDR3nt: TGTGCCAGCAGCTCCCCCGGACAGAGCTCTGGAAACACCATATATTTT

abundance: -
v_gene: TRBV2
j_gene: TRBJ1-1
d_gene: -
CDR3aa: CASVRQDNTEAFF
CDR3nt: TGTGCCAGCGTTAGACAAGACAACACTGAAGCTTTCTTT

abundance: -
v_gene: TRBV27
j_gene: TRBJ2-7
d_gene: -
CDR3aa: CASGDRLRGEQYF
CDR3nt: TGTGCCAGCGGAGACAGGCTACGGGGCGAGCAGTACTTC

abundance: -
v_gene: TRBV30
j_gene: TRBJ1-5
d_gene: -
CDR3aa: CAWSGTANQAQHF
CDR3nt: TGTGCCTGGAGTGGGACAGCAAATCAGGCCCAGCATTTT

abundance: once
v_gene: TRBV6-5
j_gene: TRBJ1-1
d_gene: TRBD1
CDR3aa: CASGPTRDRVGAFF
CDR3nt: TGTGCCAGCGGCCCGACCCGGGACAGGGTAGGAGCTTTCTTT

abundance: -
v_gene: TRBV19
j_gene: TRBJ1-1
d_gene: -
CDR3aa: CASRPRPEAFF
CDR3nt: TGTGCCAGTAGACCGCGCCCGGAAGCTTTCTTT

abundance: -
v_gene: TRBV2
j_gene: TRBJ1-5
d_gene: -
CDR3aa: CASSVLGDYSNQPQHF
CDR3nt: TGTGCCAGCAGTGTCTTAGGGGACTATAGCAATCAGCCCCAGCATTTT

abundance: -
v_gene: TRBV2
j_gene: TRBJ1-1
d_gene: -
CDR3aa: CASTWPNTEAFF
CDR3nt: TGTGCCAGCACCTGGCCGAACACTGAAGCTTTCTTT

abundance: once
v_gene: TRBV6-5
j_gene: TRBJ1-4
d_gene: -
CDR3aa: CASSSSWTANEKLFF
CDR3nt: TGTGCCAGCAGTTCCTCTTGGACAGCTAATGAAAAACTGTTTTTT

abundance: -
v_gene: TRBV19
j_gene: TRBJ2-5
d_gene: -
CDR3aa: CASSRPTGSYAQETQYF
CDR3nt: TGTGCCAGTAGCAGACCCACAGGATCTTACGCCCAAGAGACCCAGTACTTC

abundance: once
v_gene: TRBV4-1
j_gene: TRBJ2-1
d_gene: TRBD1
CDR3aa: CASSKPGQGAPGTSLNEQFF
CDR3nt: TGCGCCAGCAGCAAACCGGGACAGGGGGCCCCCGGGACTAGCTTAAATGAGCAGTTCTTC

abundance: -
v_gene: TRBV28
j_gene: TRBJ1-2
d_gene: -
CDR3aa: CASSLSRSSYGYTF
CDR3nt: TGTGCCAGCAGCCTTTCGCGGTCGAGCTATGGCTACACCTTC

abundance: -
v_gene: TRBV27
j_gene: TRBJ1-2
d_gene: -
CDR3aa: CASSPPGLRWGYTF
CDR3nt: TGTGCCAGCAGTCCCCCTGGACTGCGCTGGGGCTACACCTTC

abundance: -
v_gene: TRBV6-5
j_gene: TRBJ2-7
d_gene: TRBD2
CDR3aa: CASSPWLAGYEQYF
CDR3nt: TGTGCCAGCAGTCCTTGGCTAGCGGGCTACGAGCAGTACTTC

abundance: -
v_gene: TRBV5-6
j_gene: TRBJ2-7
d_gene: -
CDR3aa: CASSLVYRSSYEQYF
CDR3nt: TGTGCCAGCAGCTTGGTTTACCGGAGCTCCTACGAGCAGTACTTC

abundance: -
v_gene: TRBV7-2
j_gene: TRBJ2-7
d_gene: -
CDR3aa: CASSSGPSYSYEQYF
CDR3nt: TGTGCCAGCAGCTCTGGCCCTTCTTATTCCTACGAGCAGTACTTC

abundance: -
v_gene: TRBV28
j_gene: TRBJ2-1
d_gene: TRBD2
CDR3aa: CASSSLAGGPNDEQFF
CDR3nt: TGTGCCAGCAGTTCTTTAGCGGGGGGGCCTAATGACGAGCAGTTCTTC

abundance: -
v_gene: TRBV7-9
j_gene: TRBJ2-1
d_gene: -
CDR3aa: CASSPMGGNEQFF
CDR3nt: TGTGCCAGCAGCCCTATGGGGGGCAATGAGCAGTTCTTC

abundance: -
v_gene: TRBV4-2
j_gene: TRBJ2-7
d_gene: -
CDR3aa: CASSQDRAGKGEQYF
CDR3nt: TGTGCCAGCAGCCAAGATCGGGCAGGGAAGGGCGAGCAGTACTTC

abundance: -
v_gene: TRBV6-1
j_gene: TRBJ2-7
d_gene: TRBD1
CDR3aa: CASSEGQAYEQYF
CDR3nt: TGTGCCAGCAGTGAGGGACAGGCCTACGAGCAGTACTTC

abundance: -
v_gene: TRBV7-9
j_gene: TRBJ2-5
d_gene: -
CDR3aa: CASSSGSEETQYF
CDR3nt: TGTGCCAGCAGCTCCGGGTCGGAAGAGACCCAGTACTTC

abundance: few
v_gene: TRBV11-2
j_gene: TRBJ2-7
d_gene: TRBD2
CDR3aa: CASSWGGGSYEQYF
CDR3nt: TGTGCCAGCAGCTGGGGCGGGGGATCCTACGAGCAGTACTTC

abundance: -
v_gene: TRBV4-1
j_gene: TRBJ2-1
d_gene: -
CDR3aa: CASSQRRGYNEQFF
CDR3nt: TGCGCCAGCAGCCAAAGACGGGGCTACAATGAGCAGTTCTTC

abundance: -
v_gene: TRBV27
j_gene: TRBJ2-7
d_gene: -
CDR3aa: CASSLSVGGQYEQYF
CDR3nt: TGTGCCAGCAGTTTATCAGTGGGGGGGCAGTACGAGCAGTACTTC

abundance: once
v_gene: TRBV7-9
j_gene: TRBJ2-7
d_gene: -
CDR3aa: CASSRSYEQYF
CDR3nt: TGTGCCAGCAGCCGCTCCTACGAGCAGTACTTC

abundance: -
v_gene: TRBV2
j_gene: TRBJ2-3
d_gene: TRBD2
CDR3aa: CASIAGRSTDTQYF
CDR3nt: TGTGCCAGCATAGCGGGGCGGAGCACAGATACGCAGTATTTT

abundance: -
v_gene: TRBV18
j_gene: TRBJ1-3
d_gene: -
CDR3aa: CASSHYTVNSGNTIYF
CDR3nt: TGTGCCAGCTCCCACTACACCGTTAACTCTGGAAACACCATATATTTT